This TCR beta chain came from a study of blood T cells in healthy people across ages. Findings and caveats of the study: TCR beta diversity was tightly associated with the proportion of naive T cells.

This clonotype is a singleton in its sample. As yet, its antigen is unknown. At one end, the junction sequence differs from germline, possibly due to a read error. Sample-barcoded 5' priming and a J-beta primer mix drove a second PCR of 7 to 11 cycles. MiXCR, run by TCRdb on the 5' RACE reads, gives a single entry per CDR3 protein. The sample lists roughly 700,000 distinct CDR3 sequences, about 30% occurring once. Sequenced material: blood. The sequence came from a woman of 80 years or more in good health.

CDR3 amino acids: CASSQKGVRENLFF. In nucleotides, the CDR3 is TGTGCCAGCAGTCAGAAAGGAGTGAGAGAAAATCTGTTTTTT. The V call is TRBV12-3 or TRBV12-4, the J call TRBJ1-4; D remains ambiguous. The CDR3 extends over 14 amino acids.